This TCR beta chain came from a study of shared clonotypes between healthy human individuals. Findings and caveats of the study: A handful of donors held about 4.5% of naive CD4 clonotypes in common. Tissue TCR repertoires likely differ from these blood-only repertoires.

As to this clone: Its antigen is not identified.

CDR3 length: 16 residues. Germline CDR1 LNHNV, CDR2 YYDKDF (reference sequence). The V and J ends lost 2 bases and 9 bases, in that order; junction bases with no gene match: 6. Naive CD8 cells, CD45RO-negative and positively selected for CCR7, excluded terminally differentiated effector memory CD45RA+ cells. It was around 180 ng DNA, 25,000 to 35,000 T cell genomes, that sorted-subset replicate PCRs used. The data were produced by immunoSEQ multiplex PCR, yet TCRdb's version contains in-frame clones alone and is incomplete. Of approximately 720,000 clones in the sample, roughly nine tenths were seen once.

This rearrangement joins TRBV15 to TRBJ2-1; 14 nucleotides line up with TRBD2. The sample was naive CD8+ T cells sorted from blood. This sequence was found in a man between 25 and 39 years old in good health. The CDR3 DNA reads as TGTGCCACCAGCAGACCGGGACTAGCGGGAGTTATTGAGCAGTTCTTC. Amino acid sequence: CATSRPGLAGVIEQFF.